The rows below give T cell receptor beta chains drawn from one sample of a study of shared clonotypes between healthy human individuals. Using immunoSEQ multiplex PCR, the repertoire was profiled, and TCRdb retains in-frame clones only, with some absent. The top ten clones hold about 0.45% of a sample with 1.5 million to 1.9 million clones, 98% of them seen once. Source material: naive CD4+ T cells sorted from blood. These TCRs come from a man aged 25-40 years in good health. CDR3s include the opening cysteine and the closing phenylalanine or tryptophan. A D gene is named only where the DNA matches it firmly. Part of the rows lack a size; the others show once, few, many or a class for expanded clones.

V,J,length,D,size,CDR3
TRBV11-2,TRBJ1-5,14,-,-,CASSFPGIDQPQHF
TRBV6-5,TRBJ1-5,14,-,-,CASSLRGNNQPQHF
TRBV28,TRBJ2-7,17,-,-,CASSVTGGASGPYEQYF
TRBV11-3,TRBJ2-1,12,-,-,CASSKGPNEQFF
TRBV6-5,TRBJ2-7,14,TRBD1,-,CASRGQGSSYEQYF
TRBV7-2,TRBJ1-4,15,TRBD1,once,CASSGWTGANEKLFF
TRBV6-5,TRBJ2-5,15,-,-,CASSYSRPARETQYF
TRBV10-3,TRBJ2-6,14,TRBD1,-,CATIGQAGANVLTF
TRBV10-1,TRBJ2-2,12,-,-,CASSAGIGELFF
TRBV7-8,TRBJ2-7,12,-,-,CASSLATYEQYF
TRBV15,TRBJ2-2,16,TRBD2,-,CATSPPGLAGTGELFF
TRBV28,TRBJ1-2,14,TRBD1,-,CASSFPDRRYGYTF
TRBV10-3,TRBJ2-3,12,-,-,CAMAGSTDTQYF
TRBV19,TRBJ2-1,16,-,few,CASGLWAGVTYNEQFF
TRBV28,TRBJ2-7,15,-,-,CASTGGSGQTYEQYF
TRBV4-1,TRBJ2-1,17,-,-,CASSRSPGLFSYNEQFF
TRBV6-5,TRBJ2-3,15,-,-,CASSYSAFPTDTQYF
TRBV5-6,TRBJ2-4,16,TRBD2,-,CASSLPGLAAKNIQYF
TRBV30,TRBJ2-1,14,TRBD2,-,CAWSGTGGEDEQFF
TRBV5-1,TRBJ2-1,14,-,-,CASSLTYGDNEQFF
TRBV2,TRBJ2-7,11,TRBD1,-,CASSTGGVQYF
TRBV7-9,TRBJ2-7,13,-,-,CASSLVSGPSAAF
TRBV18,TRBJ2-2,17,TRBD2,once,CASSHTGGAGASGELFF
TRBV27,TRBJ1-2,15,-,-,CASSWYGGANYGYTF
TRBV7-9,TRBJ2-1,17,-,-,CASSAFFLARGHNEQFF
TRBV5-5,TRBJ1-5,16,-,-,CASSSRGSYADQPQHF
TRBV18,TRBJ1-5,17,TRBD1,-,CASSPIGTGGGNQPQHF
TRBV11-2,TRBJ2-7,13,-,-,CASSLGILYEQYF
TRBV5-1,TRBJ2-7,14,-,-,CASSLAHPRYEQYF
TRBV7-2,TRBJ2-3,14,-,-,CASSLWTSTDTQYF
TRBV4-2,TRBJ2-3,17,TRBD2,-,CASSQAFPSGSTDTQYF
TRBV28,TRBJ1-1,14,-,-,CASSLAGEGTEAFF
TRBV11-2,TRBJ2-2,15,TRBD1,-,CASSFWTGITGELFF
TRBV5-1,TRBJ2-3,13,-,-,CASSFQGTDTQYF
TRBV7-2,TRBJ2-1,14,TRBD2,-,CASSLGLAPVQQFF
TRBV9,TRBJ2-1,15,TRBD2,-,CASSVLAGQGNEQFF
TRBV11-2,TRBJ2-7,18,TRBD2,-,CASSPTSGRAPRSYEQYF
TRBV13,TRBJ2-1,17,TRBD2,-,CASSPRLAGHKANEQFF
TRBV5-1,TRBJ2-2,15,-,once,CASSPPSGVTGELFF
TRBV6-5,TRBJ2-1,14,-,once,CASSYPGRSGEQFF
TRBV30,TRBJ1-5,13,-,-,CAWRSGSDQPQHF
TRBV25-1,TRBJ2-1,17,-,-,CASSDSPYNGVAREQFF
TRBV21-1,TRBJ2-7,12,-,once,CASRPLSYEQYF
TRBV5-1,TRBJ1-4,16,-,-,CASSGSSFATNEKLFF
TRBV28,TRBJ1-4,15,TRBD1,-,CASSWDRRTNEKLFF
TRBV25-1,TRBJ2-2,12,-,-,CASSGGAGELFF
TRBV10-1,TRBJ2-1,12,-,-,CASSESIGEQFF
TRBV7-9,TRBJ2-2,15,-,-,CASTLETGNTGELFF
TRBV5-6,TRBJ1-1,15,TRBD1,-,CASSLYRGENTEAFF
TRBV4-3,TRBJ1-2,15,-,-,CASSQVSGQGRGYTF